This TCR beta chain was captured by sequencing in a study of T-cell reconstitution after alpha-beta-depleted transplantation in children. This clonotype was seen many times. CDR1 and CDR2 (germline): SQVTM, ANQGSEA. V lost 4 bases and J lost 3, with 10 bases in between. The CDR3 is 13 residues long. Preparation of the TCRbeta library used unique molecular identifiers. TCRdb redid the calling of the PCR reads with MiXCR, one entry per CDR3 protein. The table has over 450,000 distinct CDR3 sequences, under 12% seen once. The chain joins TRBV29-1 to TRBJ2-1; tentatively, D is TRBD1 or TRBD2 (5 bases each). The clonotype originates from a child younger than 10 with inherited bone marrow failure, due to receive a stem cell transplant. The material sequenced was PBMCs, taken before TCRalphabeta/CD19-depleted stem cell transplant. The CDR3 DNA follows: TGCAGCGTTGTCCGGGACCACTACAATGAGCAGTTCTTC. It translates to CSVVRDHYNEQFF.